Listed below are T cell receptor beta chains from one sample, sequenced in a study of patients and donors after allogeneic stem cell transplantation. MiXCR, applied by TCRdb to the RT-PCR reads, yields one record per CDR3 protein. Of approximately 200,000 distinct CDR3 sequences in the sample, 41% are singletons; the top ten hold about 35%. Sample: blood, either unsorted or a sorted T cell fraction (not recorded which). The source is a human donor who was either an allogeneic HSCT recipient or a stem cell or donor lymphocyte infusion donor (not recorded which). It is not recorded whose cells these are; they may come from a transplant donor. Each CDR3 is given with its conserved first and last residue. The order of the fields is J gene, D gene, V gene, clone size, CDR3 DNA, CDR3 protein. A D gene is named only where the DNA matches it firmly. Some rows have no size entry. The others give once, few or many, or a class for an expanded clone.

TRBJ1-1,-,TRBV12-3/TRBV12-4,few,TGTGCCAGCAGGAAGCCGGAGAACACTGAAGCTTTCTTT,CASRKPENTEAFF
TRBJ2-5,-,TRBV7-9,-,TGTGCCAGCAGCTCGCCAGGGAGAGAGACCCAGTACTTC,CASSSPGRETQYF
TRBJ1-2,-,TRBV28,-,TGTGGGGCGGCAAATAACTATGGCTACACCTTC,CGAANNYGYTF
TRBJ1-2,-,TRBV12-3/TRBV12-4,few,TGTGCCAGCAGTTTGGTTCCAGGGCGGGATGACTATGGCTACACCTTC,CASSLVPGRDDYGYTF
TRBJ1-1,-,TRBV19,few,TGTGCCAGTAGTATCGACGGGAACACTGAAGCTTTCTTT,CASSIDGNTEAFF
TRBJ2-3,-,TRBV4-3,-,TGCGCCAGCAGCCAAGAGACTAGTCGGAGCACAGATACGCAGTATTTT,CASSQETSRSTDTQYF
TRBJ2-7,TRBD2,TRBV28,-,TGTGCCAGCAGTTTGCGGGGGGCGACTAGCGGTAGGAGCTCCTACGAGCAGTACTTC,CASSLRGATSGRSSYEQYF
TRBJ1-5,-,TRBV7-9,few,TGTGCCAGCAGCTTATACGTAGGGGCGGACGGGCAGCCCCAGCATTTT,CASSLYVGADGQPQHF
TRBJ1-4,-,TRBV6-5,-,TGTGCCAGCAGTTACTCGGGCGGAAGGAGTGAAAAACTGTTTTTT,CASSYSGGRSEKLFF
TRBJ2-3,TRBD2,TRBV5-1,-,TGCGCCAGCAGCTTGTGGAGGGAGGGCCGCACAGATACGCAGTATTTT,CASSLWREGRTDTQYF
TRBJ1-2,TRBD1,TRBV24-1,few,TGTGCCACCAGTCAATCTACAGGGGCTGGGGGCTACACCTTC,CATSQSTGAGGYTF
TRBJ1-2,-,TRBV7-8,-,TGTGCCAGCAGCTTAGCTGTCGGTGGGGGGAATGGCTACACCTTC,CASSLAVGGGNGYTF
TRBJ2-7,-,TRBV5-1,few,TGCGCCAGCAGGCTTTTTGACGAGCAGTACTTC,CASRLFDEQYF
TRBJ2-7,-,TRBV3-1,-,TGTGCCAGCAGCCCCCTTTCGCACGGCTCCTACGAGCAGTACTTC,CASSPLSHGSYEQYF
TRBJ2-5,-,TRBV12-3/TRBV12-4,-,TGTGCCAGCAGCCCACAGTACCAAGAGACCCAGTACTTC,CASSPQYQETQYF
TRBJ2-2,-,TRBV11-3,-,TGTGCCAGCAGCTTTCTCCCAGGAGGCGCCGGGGAGCTGTTTTTT,CASSFLPGGAGELFF
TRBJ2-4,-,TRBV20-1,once,TGCAGTGGGTCGAACTGGTTAGGGTCGCAAAACATTCAGTACTTC,CSGSNWLGSQNIQYF
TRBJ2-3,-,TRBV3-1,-,TGTGCCAGCAGCCAAGATCGACGGGGGTCTAGCACAGATACGCAGTATTTT,CASSQDRRGSSTDTQYF
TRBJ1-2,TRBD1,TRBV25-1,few,TGTGCCAGCTTGACAGGGGAAGGCTACACCTTC,CASLTGEGYTF
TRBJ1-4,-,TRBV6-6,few,TGTGCCAGCAGCCGTCGGTCCAATGAAAAACTGTTTTTT,CASSRRSNEKLFF
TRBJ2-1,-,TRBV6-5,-,TGTGCCAGCAGTGTGTTGGGCAATGAGCAGTTCTTC,CASSVLGNEQFF
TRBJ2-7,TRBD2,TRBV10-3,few,TGTGCCATCAGTGAGGCTAGCGGGAGCTACGAGCAGTACTTC,CAISEASGSYEQYF
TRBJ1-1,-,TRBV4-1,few,TGCGCCAGCAGCCAAGACCACGTACCGAACACTGAAGCTTTCTTT,CASSQDHVPNTEAFF
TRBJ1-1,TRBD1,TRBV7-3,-,TGTGCCAGCAGCCCAGCGGGACAGTGGGGCGAAGCTTTCTTT,CASSPAGQWGEAFF
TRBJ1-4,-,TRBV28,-,TGTGCCAGCAGTCCGTCCGGAGGACCTAATGAAAAACTGTTTTTT,CASSPSGGPNEKLFF
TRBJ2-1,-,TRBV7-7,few,TGTGCCAGCAGCCCCGACAGCTACAATGAGCAGTTCTTC,CASSPDSYNEQFF
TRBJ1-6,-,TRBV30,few,TGTGCCTGGAGTCGGCGTGGGGGCGCCGGTTCACCCCTCCACTTT,CAWSRRGGAGSPLHF
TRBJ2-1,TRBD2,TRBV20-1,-,TGCAGTGCTAGATGGCTAGCGGGAGTCGATGAGCAGTTCTTC,CSARWLAGVDEQFF
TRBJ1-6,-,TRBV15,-,TGTGCCACCAGCGCTTTCAATTCACCCCTCCACTTT,CATSAFNSPLHF
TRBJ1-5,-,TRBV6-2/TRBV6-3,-,TGTGCCAGCAGCCACCAGGGGCAGCCCCAGCATTTT,CASSHQGQPQHF
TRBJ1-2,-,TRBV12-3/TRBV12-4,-,TGTGCCAGCAGTTTAGATGCGGGGACTAACTATGGCTACACCTTC,CASSLDAGTNYGYTF
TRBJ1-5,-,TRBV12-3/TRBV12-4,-,TGTGCCAGCAGATGGGGTGGCAATCAGCCCCAGCATTTT,CASRWGGNQPQHF
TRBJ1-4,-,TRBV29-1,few,TGCAGCGTTGGGTCGGGTTCAACTAATGAAAAACTGTTTTTT,CSVGSGSTNEKLFF
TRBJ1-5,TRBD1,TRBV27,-,TGTGCCAGCAGTTTAGGGACAGATGATTGGCCCCAGCATTTT,CASSLGTDDWPQHF
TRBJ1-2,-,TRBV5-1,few,TGCGCCAGCAGCCCGGACAGCGTTACCTATGGCTACACCTTC,CASSPDSVTYGYTF
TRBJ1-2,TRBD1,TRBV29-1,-,TGCAGCGTTACCCAAGGGGGCGTGGGCGATGGCTACACCTTC,CSVTQGGVGDGYTF
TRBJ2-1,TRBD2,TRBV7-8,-,TGTGCCAGCAGCTTAGGTGGATCGACTAGCGGCTACAATGAGCAGTTCTTC,CASSLGGSTSGYNEQFF
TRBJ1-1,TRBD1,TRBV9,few,TGTGCCAGCAGCGCCCAAAAAGACAGGGCCACTGAAGCTTTCTTT,CASSAQKDRATEAFF
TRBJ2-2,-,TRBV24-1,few,TGTGCCACCAGTATGTCGACACCCAACACCGGGGAGCTGTTTTTT,CATSMSTPNTGELFF
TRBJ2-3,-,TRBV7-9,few,TGTGCCAGCAGCCCGTTGACCGGTCCTAGCACAGATACGCAGTATTTT,CASSPLTGPSTDTQYF
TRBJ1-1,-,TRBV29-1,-,TGCAGCGTTGAACCTATCAGGGGCGGCTTCCTGAACACTGAAGCTTTCTTT,CSVEPIRGGFLNTEAFF
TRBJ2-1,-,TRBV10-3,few,TGTGCCTCCGAGGACTACCCTTACAATGAGCAGTTCTTC,CASEDYPYNEQFF
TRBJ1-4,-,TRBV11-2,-,TGTGCCAGCAGCTTCGCCCCGAAGGGGGTCGTGTACGAAAAACTGTTTTTT,CASSFAPKGVVYEKLFF